Below, one T cell receptor (beta chain) is given with its context. V was cut by 7 bases and J by 5 bases, with 14 bases left in between. The CDR3 is made up of 13 amino acids. The germline CDR1 and CDR2 sequences are MGHDK and SYGVNS. Random hexamers served to reverse transcribe about 0.5 to 1 ug RNA. TCRdb called the immunoSEQ multiplex PCR reads again in MiXCR, with one record for every CDR3 protein. This sample carries approximately 130,000 distinct CDR3 sequences, 90% to 95% of them seen once, and the ten largest clones take over 0.2%. The data are from a study of CD8 T cells in Susac syndrome. The sequence was collected from a human donor with multiple sclerosis. Sample: CD8+ T cells from PBMCs. The chain combines TRBV25-1 with TRBJ1-2, with D perhaps TRBD1 (5 bases). The CDR3 spells CASNSEGWYGYTF. CDR3 DNA sequence: TGTGCCAGCAACTCAGAGGGGTGGTATGGCTACACCTTC.